The clone carrying this T cell receptor (beta chain) was recorded once. This entry belongs to a study of blood T cell repertoires in COVID-19. Source study methods: Reference gene primer amplification gave estimated nucleated cell counts. The table came from immunoSEQ multiplex PCR; TCRdb's copy has only in-frame clones and leaves some out. D and trimming were read from the DNA, whereas the V and J calls and clone size are those reported in that table. In the table there are just over 85,000 clones, 89% of which are singletons. Losses at the gene ends were 1 base for V and 5 bases for J; bases not matched to a gene: 9. CDR3 size: 16 residues. Germline CDR1 SGDLS, CDR2 YYNGEE.

The chain combines TRBV9 with TRBJ2-3; 8 bases agree with TRBD2. The sequence was obtained from a man over 45 with acute or convalescent COVID-19. The material sequenced was peripheral blood. CDR3 amino acids: CASSVRPGGPGDTQYF. In DNA, the CDR3 is TGTGCCAGCAGCGTACGCCCGGGGGGGCCGGGAGATACGCAGTATTTT.